This T cell receptor beta chain was identified in a study of persistence of HIV-infected CD4 T cells. Turning to the study itself: Antigen stimulation activated a lower proportion of cells, more of them memory, than anti-CD3/anti-CD28 stimulation.

Sequencing used immunoSEQ version 4 in survey mode. Only in-frame clones appear in the TCRdb table, and some are missing; sequencing was by immunoSEQ multiplex PCR. Of 35,000 to 45,000 clones in the sample, about 87% were seen once. In germline, CDR1 is ENHRY, CDR2 SYGVKD. With 4 bases removed from V and 8 bases from J, the gap between germline ends came to 8 bases. CDR3 length: 11 residues. Worth noting for this clone: What it binds is not known.

Cells were stimulated nonspecifically with anti-CD3/anti-CD28 magnetic beads. Responding CD4+ T cells were sorted by upregulation of both CD40 ligand and CD69. J is TRBJ1-2 and V is TRBV10-3; D is ambiguous. This TCR was recovered from an adult woman with HIV who was CMV-seropositive. Sequencing used CD4+ T cells sorted from PBMCs after roughly 19-hour stimulation, obtained from a patient who received antiretroviral therapy. The CDR3 reads CAISVGDGYTF. The CDR3 region has the DNA TGTGCCATCAGTGTAGGTGACGGCTACACCTTC.